Below are 19 T cell receptor beta chains sequenced from a single sample in a study of Graves' ophthalmopathy and Graves' hyperthyroidism (dated by TCRdb to the late 2010s). This sample was sequenced with an Illumina HiSeq 2000. TCR beta CDR3 regions were amplified from RNA transcripts for repertoire sequencing. The first round of RT-PCR was done with HTBI primers and the Qiagen OneStep RT-PCR kit, and was followed by a second round of multiplex PCR, then size selection and purification. TCRdb's own reprocessing of the public reads used fastp at Q25 and MiXCR and kept productive beta chains. A single entry per CDR3 protein holds the most common genes and DNA from its merged rows. The sample contains around 590,000 distinct CDR3 sequences, less than 40% of them found a single time. Less than 4.5% of the sample goes to the ten largest clones. Input material: peripheral blood or thyroid tissue (not recorded which). These receptors originate from an adult man with Graves' hyperthyroidism.

This rearrangement joins TRBV5-6 to TRBJ2-2; D is tentatively TRBD1 or TRBD2 (5 bases each). V was clipped by 0 bases and J by 4 bases, with 13 bases between them. Germline lookup yields CDR1 SGHDT and CDR2 YYEEEE. The CDR3 sequence is 16 residues long. The CDR3 loop is CASSLALDGTTGELFF. The CDR3 nucleotides are TGTGCCAGCAGCTTGGCCTTGGACGGGACCACCGGGGAGCTGTTTTTT.

Points on this clonotype: A read error may be the cause here, since a much bigger clone is one base away. This chain joins TRBV29-1 and TRBJ2-7, with TRBD1 matching over 7 bases. Germline lookup yields CDR1 SQVTM and CDR2 ANQGSEA. The CDR3 contains 14 residues. The V gene end was trimmed by 2 bases and the J gene end by 7 bases; junction bases not matched to a gene: 11. CDR3 bases: TGCAGCGTTGAAACCAGGACAGGTACGACTGAGCAGTACTTC. It yields the protein CSVETRTGTTEQYF.

J is TRBJ1-2 and V is TRBV13; tentative D call: TRBD1 (5 bases). V dropped 5 bases and J dropped 1 base, with 14 bases sitting between them. The germline CDR1 and CDR2 sequences are PRHDT and FYEKMQ (reference sequence). This CDR3 region has 15 residues. The chain's CDR3 is CASSNAGGGNYGYTF. As DNA, the CDR3 is TGTGCCAGCAGCAACGCTGGGGGAGGTAACTATGGCTACACCTTC.

In the case of this clonotype: Since a much larger clone is just one base distant, this may be a read error. The J gene is TRBJ2-7, the V gene TRBV9; 10 nucleotides align to TRBD1. With 3 bases clipped from V and 6 bases from J, the junction kept 9 bases outside the gene matches. The V gene's germline CDR1 is SGDLS and CDR2 YYNGEE. The CDR3 runs 15 residues. The CDR3 nucleotides read TGTGCCAGCAGCGCAGGGGACAGGGGTTCGCTCGAGCAGTACTTC. This encodes CASSAGDRGSLEQYF.

CDR3 residues: CASSQFTGGSGDEQFF. The CDR3 nucleotides read TGTGCCAGCAGCCAATTTACAGGGGGCAGTGGCGATGAGCAGTTCTTC. The gene calls are TRBV7-3 and TRBJ2-7; 9 bases map to TRBD1. The J call may not be correct, given that the DNA end is closer to TRBJ2-1. The length of the CDR3 is 16 residues. Per the germline V gene, CDR1 is SGHTA and CDR2 is FQGTGA.

This clonotype was counted at least ten times. V gene TRBV20-1 combines with J gene TRBJ1-6, with a possible D match to TRBD1 (5 bases). Trimming shortened V by 1 base and J by 0 bases, and 13 bases separated the two germline ends. The CDR3 totals 17 residues. Germline CDR1 DFQATT, CDR2 SNEGSKA (reference sequence). The CDR3 sequence: CSARARGSSSYNSPLHF. The CDR3 DNA sequence: TGCAGTGCTAGAGCCCGGGGCTCAAGCTCCTATAATTCACCCCTCCACTTT.

Details on this clonotype: One end of the junction varies from germline; a read error may be responsible. The chain links TRBV10-1 to TRBJ1-3; 7 bases fit TRBD1. CDR3 length equals 15 residues. The germline CDR1 and CDR2 sequences are WNHNN and SYGVQD (reference sequence). CDR3 amino acids: CASSVRGTSGNTIYF. The CDR3 DNA follows: TGTGCCAGCAGTGTCAGGGGGACGTCTGGAAACACCATATATTTT.

Remarks on this clonotype: One end of the junction is discordant with germline, which a read error may explain. CDR3 sequence reads: CASSHLGENQYF. In nucleotides, the CDR3 is TGTGCCAGCAGCCACCTGGGGGAGAACCAGTACTTC. The chain links TRBV7-2 to TRBJ2-5; D is perhaps TRBD1 or TRBD2 (5 bases each). The CDR3 has 12 residues. Germline V gene sequence: CDR1 SGHTA, CDR2 FQGNSA.

In this sample, this clonotype turned up many times. The chain links TRBV3-1 to TRBJ2-7, with 9 bases fitting TRBD1. CDR3 size: 14 residues. Trimming removed 6 bases from V and 3 bases from J; junction bases left unmatched: 6. Germline assignment: CDR1 LGHDT and CDR2 YNNKEL (reference sequence). CDR3 region: CASSQQGALYEQYF. The CDR3 DNA reads as TGTGCCAGCAGTCAACAGGGGGCCCTCTACGAGCAGTACTTC.

This clonotype has more than one count but fewer than ten. The chain carries TRBV13 and TRBJ1-2, with 7 bases aligning to TRBD1. Germline assignment: CDR1 PRHDT and CDR2 FYEKMQ (reference sequence). V dropped 3 bases and J dropped 6; count of bases not matched to a gene: 16. The CDR3 extends over 17 amino acids. The CDR3 bases are TGTGCCAGCAGCTTCTATACAGGGGACCCAAAAACGGATGGCTACACCTTC. Encoded protein: CASSFYTGDPKTDGYTF.

The count of this clonotype is one. The genes are TRBV15 and TRBJ1-2; D gene unclear. There are 14 residues in the CDR3. Germline CDR1 is LNHNV and CDR2 is YYDKDF (reference sequence). Trimming cost V 0 bases and J 12 bases, with 17 bases left between them. DNA of the CDR3: TGTGCCACCAGCAGAGATTGGGAGGAGTCCGGAAACACCTTC. Its translation is CATSRDWEESGNTF.

This clonotype turned up a few times. The chain couples TRBV29-1 to TRBJ1-2; a weak D match, TRBD1 (6 bases). CDR3 size: 12 residues. Between the trimmed V and J ends, which lost 7 bases and 5 bases, there was a span of 14 bases. CDR1 SQVTM and CDR2 ANQGSEA come from the germline V gene. CDR3 sequence (DNA): TGCAGCGCGACACGAGGGGGTTATGGCTACACCTTC. Amino acids: CSATRGGYGYTF.

This clonotype was detected ten times or more. V usage is TRBV13 and J usage is TRBJ2-7, with 8 bases lining up with TRBD2. V gave up 2 bases and J gave up 1 base; unmatched junction bases: 4. CDR1 PRHDT and CDR2 FYEKMQ come from the germline V gene (reference sequence). CDR3 length: 15 amino acids. The CDR3 here is CASSLQRETSYEQYF. The CDR3 DNA is TGTGCCAGCAGCTTACAGCGGGAGACATCCTACGAGCAGTACTTC.

Details on this clonotype: Because it lacks the conserved phenylalanine or tryptophan at the end, this CDR3 is likely a read error. It is unclear where the CDR3 begins or ends on the DNA, so no DNA is shown, and the CDR3 is as TCRdb lists it. J is TRBJ2-2 and V is TRBV10-3; TRBD1 was called by the table and not checked on the DNA. Germline V gene sequence: CDR1 ENHRY, CDR2 SYGVKD. With termini counted, the CDR3 has 16 amino acids. The CDR3 here is CAIRPEQGMGHRGAVV.

V and J are TRBV7-9 and TRBJ1-5, with 8 bases matching TRBD1. Germline-derived CDR1 and CDR2 are SEHNR and FQNEAQ (reference sequence). The CDR3 covers 16 residues. J lost 9 bases, V lost 6 bases, and 16 bases had no gene match. Here the CDR3 DNA reads TGTGCCAGCAGGTCATACATCGACAGGGGTTGTGGGCCCCAGCATTTT. Translating gives CASRSYIDRGCGPQHF. The whole variable domain, remainder taken from reference TRBV7-9 and TRBJ1-5, is DTGVSQNPRHKITKRGQNVTFRCDPISEHNRLYWYRQTLGQGPEFLTYFQNEAQLEKSRLLSDRFSAERPKGSFSTLEIQRTEQGDSAMYLCASRSYIDRGCGPQHFGDGTRLSIL.

This clonotype was counted ten times or more. The chain combines TRBV7-9 with TRBJ2-7; the match to TRBD1 covers 8 bases. CDR1 SEHNR and CDR2 FQNEAQ come from the germline V gene (reference sequence). There are 14 residues in the CDR3. With V trimmed by 7 bases and J by 0 bases, 5 bases remained unmatched. In DNA, the CDR3 is TGTGCCAGCATCGGGACAGGATCCTCCTACGAGCAGTACTTC. Its translation: CASIGTGSSYEQYF.

The gene calls are TRBV27 and TRBJ2-7; D uncertain. CDR3 length: 13 amino acids. Germline CDR1 is MNHEY and CDR2 is SMNVEV (reference sequence). V was cut by 5 bases and J by 9 bases, with 17 bases left in between. Here the CDR3 reads CASSLLTMDTQYF. The CDR3, as DNA: TGTGCCAGCAGTCTTCTCACCATGGATACGCAGTACTTC.

Many counts were recorded for this clonotype. J is TRBJ1-2 and V is TRBV28; D remains ambiguous. CDR1 MDHEN and CDR2 SYDVKM come from the germline V gene. The CDR3 consists of 15 residues. V lost 7 bases and J 4 bases, leaving 19 bases between the germline ends. The CDR3 coding sequence is TGTGCCAGCACCTCCCAAGAAGGAGCACGCTATGGCTACACCTTC. Encoded protein: CASTSQEGARYGYTF.

This clonotype occurred a few times. The chain uses TRBV7-2 and TRBJ2-2, with D possibly matching TRBD2 (5 bases). Deletions cut 2 bases from V and 3 bases from J, with 16 bases between. Germline V gene lookup returns CDR1 SGHTA and CDR2 FQGNSA. This CDR3 spans 17 amino acids. Here the CDR3 reads CASSLLFGVPDTGELFF. The CDR3, as DNA: TGTGCCAGCAGCTTACTATTCGGGGTCCCGGACACCGGGGAGCTGTTTTTT.